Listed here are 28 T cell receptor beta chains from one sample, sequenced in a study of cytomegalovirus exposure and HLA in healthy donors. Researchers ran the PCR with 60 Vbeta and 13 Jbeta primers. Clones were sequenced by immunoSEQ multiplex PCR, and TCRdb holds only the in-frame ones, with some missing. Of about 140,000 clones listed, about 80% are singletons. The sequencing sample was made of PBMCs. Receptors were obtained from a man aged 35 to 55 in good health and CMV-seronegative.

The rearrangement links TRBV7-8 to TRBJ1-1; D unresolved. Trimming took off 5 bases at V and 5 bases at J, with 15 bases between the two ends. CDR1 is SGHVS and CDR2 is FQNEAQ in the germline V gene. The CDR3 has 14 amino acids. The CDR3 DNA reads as TGTGCCAGCAGCAACTTAGAACGGGTTACTGAAGCTTTCTTT. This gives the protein CASSNLERVTEAFF.

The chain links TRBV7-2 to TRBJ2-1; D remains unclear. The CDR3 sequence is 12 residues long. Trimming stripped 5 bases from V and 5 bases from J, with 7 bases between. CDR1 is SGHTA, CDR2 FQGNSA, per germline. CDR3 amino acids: CASSPPHNEQFF. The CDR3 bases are TGTGCCAGCAGCCCTCCCCACAATGAGCAGTTCTTC.

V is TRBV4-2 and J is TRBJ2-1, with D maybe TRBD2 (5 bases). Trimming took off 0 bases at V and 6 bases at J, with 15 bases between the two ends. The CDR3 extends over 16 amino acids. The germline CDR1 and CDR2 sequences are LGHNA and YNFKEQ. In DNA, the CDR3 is TGTGCCAGCAGCCAAGATATAACGGGGTCGGGCAATGAGCAGTTCTTC. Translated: CASSQDITGSGNEQFF.

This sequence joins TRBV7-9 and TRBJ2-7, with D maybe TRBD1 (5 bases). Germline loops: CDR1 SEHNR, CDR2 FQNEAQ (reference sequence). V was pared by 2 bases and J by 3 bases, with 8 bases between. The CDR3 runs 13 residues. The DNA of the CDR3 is TGTGCCAGCAGCTTAAAGGGGTTCTACGAGCAGTACTTC. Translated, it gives CASSLKGFYEQYF.

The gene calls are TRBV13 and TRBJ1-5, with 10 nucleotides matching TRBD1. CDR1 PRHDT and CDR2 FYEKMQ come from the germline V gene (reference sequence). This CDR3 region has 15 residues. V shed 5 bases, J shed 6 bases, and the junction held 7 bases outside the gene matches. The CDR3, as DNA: TGTGCCAGCAGCCCGGGACAGGGGATCACTCAGCCCCAGCATTTT. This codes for CASSPGQGITQPQHF.

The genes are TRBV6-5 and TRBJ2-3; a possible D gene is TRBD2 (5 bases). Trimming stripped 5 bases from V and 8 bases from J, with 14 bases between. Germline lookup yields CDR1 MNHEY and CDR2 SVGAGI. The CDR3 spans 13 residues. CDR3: CASSLGLVGTQYF. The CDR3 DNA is TGTGCCAGCAGTCTCGGACTCGTCGGTACGCAGTATTTT.

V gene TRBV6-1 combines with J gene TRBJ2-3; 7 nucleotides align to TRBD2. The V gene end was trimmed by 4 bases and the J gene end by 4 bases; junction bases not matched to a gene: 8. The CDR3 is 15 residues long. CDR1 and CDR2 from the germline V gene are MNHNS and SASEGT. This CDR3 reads CASSVLAAGPDTQYF. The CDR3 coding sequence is TGTGCCAGCAGTGTCCTAGCGGCCGGCCCAGATACGCAGTATTTT.

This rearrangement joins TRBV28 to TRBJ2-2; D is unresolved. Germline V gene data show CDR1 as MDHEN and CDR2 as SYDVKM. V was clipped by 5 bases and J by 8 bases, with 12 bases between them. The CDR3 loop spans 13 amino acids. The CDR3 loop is CASSRPRLGELFF. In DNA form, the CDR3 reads TGTGCCAGCAGTCGTCCGCGGTTGGGGGAGCTGTTTTTT.

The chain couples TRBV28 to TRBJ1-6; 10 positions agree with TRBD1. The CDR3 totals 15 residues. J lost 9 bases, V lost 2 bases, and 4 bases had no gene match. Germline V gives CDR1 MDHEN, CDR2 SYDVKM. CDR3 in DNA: TGTGCCAGCAGTTTACCGACAGGGGGCGGTTCACCCCTCCACTTT. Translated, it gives CASSLPTGGGSPLHF.

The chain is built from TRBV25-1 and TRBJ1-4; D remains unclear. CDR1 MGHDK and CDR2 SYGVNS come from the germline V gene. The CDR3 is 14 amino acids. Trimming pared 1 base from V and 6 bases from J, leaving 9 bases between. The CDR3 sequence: CASSESGLYEKLFF. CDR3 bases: TGTGCCAGCAGTGAATCAGGTTTATATGAAAAACTGTTTTTT.

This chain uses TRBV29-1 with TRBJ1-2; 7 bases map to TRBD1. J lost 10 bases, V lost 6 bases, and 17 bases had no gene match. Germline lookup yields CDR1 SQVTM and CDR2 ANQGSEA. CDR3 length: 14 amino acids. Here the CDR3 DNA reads TGCAGCGTCTTCGGAGGGGGCGGAAATGTCGTCTACACCTTC. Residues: CSVFGGGGNVVYTF. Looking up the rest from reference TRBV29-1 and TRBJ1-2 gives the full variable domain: SAVISQKPSRDICQRGTSLTIQCQVDSQVTMMFWYRQQPGQSLTLIATANQGSEATYESGFVIDKFPISRPNLTFSTLTVSNMSPEDSSIYLCSVFGGGGNVVYTFGSGTRLTVV.

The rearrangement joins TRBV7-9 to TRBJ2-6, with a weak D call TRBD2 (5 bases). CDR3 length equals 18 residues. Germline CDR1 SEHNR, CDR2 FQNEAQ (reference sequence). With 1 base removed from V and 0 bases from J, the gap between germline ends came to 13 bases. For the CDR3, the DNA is TGTGCCAGCAGCTTAGGTCTAGAGGGCGGCTCTGGGGCCAACGTCCTGACTTTC. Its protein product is CASSLGLEGGSGANVLTF.

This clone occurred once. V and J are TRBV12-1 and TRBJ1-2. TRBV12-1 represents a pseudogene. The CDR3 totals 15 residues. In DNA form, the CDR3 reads TGTGCCAGCAGCGATACACCGGGAGGGAACTATGGCTACACCTTC. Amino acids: CASSDTPGGNYGYTF.

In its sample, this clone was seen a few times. The DNA of the CDR3 is TGTGCCAGCAGTGAACTAGCGGGGGGATCAGATACGCAGTATTTT. It codes for CASSELAGGSDTQYF. The V and J genes are TRBV6-4 and TRBJ2-3, with 12 positions matching TRBD2. V shed 3 bases, J shed 4 bases, and the junction held 2 bases outside the gene matches. This CDR3 spans 15 amino acids. Germline lookup yields CDR1 MRHNA and CDR2 SNTAGT.

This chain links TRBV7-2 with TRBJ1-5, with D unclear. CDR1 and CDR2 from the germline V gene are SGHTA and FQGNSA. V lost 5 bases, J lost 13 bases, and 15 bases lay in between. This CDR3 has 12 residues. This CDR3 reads CASSPRAGPQHF. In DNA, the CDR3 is TGTGCCAGCAGCCCCCGAGCAGGCCCTCAGCATTTT.

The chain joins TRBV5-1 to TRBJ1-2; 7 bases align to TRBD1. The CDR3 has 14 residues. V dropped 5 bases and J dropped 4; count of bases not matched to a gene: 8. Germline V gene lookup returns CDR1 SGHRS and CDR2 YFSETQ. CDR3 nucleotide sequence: TGCGCCAGCAGTTTCGGGACAGTCTCCTATGGCTACACCTTC. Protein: CASSFGTVSYGYTF.

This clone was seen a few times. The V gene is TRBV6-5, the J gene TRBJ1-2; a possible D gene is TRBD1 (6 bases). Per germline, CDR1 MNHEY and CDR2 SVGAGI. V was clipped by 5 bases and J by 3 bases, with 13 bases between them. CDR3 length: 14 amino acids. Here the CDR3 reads CASSDWGLHYGYTF. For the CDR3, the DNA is TGTGCCAGCAGTGATTGGGGGCTACACTATGGCTACACCTTC.

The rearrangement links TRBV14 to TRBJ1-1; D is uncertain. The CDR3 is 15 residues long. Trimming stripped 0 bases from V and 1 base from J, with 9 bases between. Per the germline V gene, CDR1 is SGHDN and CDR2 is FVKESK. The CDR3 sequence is CASSQDVRKNTEAFF. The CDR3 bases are TGTGCCAGCAGCCAAGATGTCAGAAAGAACACTGAAGCTTTCTTT.

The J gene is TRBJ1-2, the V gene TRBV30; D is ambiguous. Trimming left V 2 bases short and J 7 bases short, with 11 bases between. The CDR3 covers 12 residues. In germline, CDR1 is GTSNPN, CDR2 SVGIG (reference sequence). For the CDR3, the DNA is TGTGCCTGGAGTTCAGCGAGGAGTGGCTACACCTTC. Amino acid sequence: CAWSSARSGYTF. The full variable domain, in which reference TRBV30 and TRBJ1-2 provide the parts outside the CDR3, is SQTIHQWPATLVQPVGSPLSLECTVEGTSNPNLYWYRQAAGRGLQLLFYSVGIGQISSEVPQNLSASRPQDRQFILSSKKLLLSDSGFYLCAWSSARSGYTFGSGTRLTVV.

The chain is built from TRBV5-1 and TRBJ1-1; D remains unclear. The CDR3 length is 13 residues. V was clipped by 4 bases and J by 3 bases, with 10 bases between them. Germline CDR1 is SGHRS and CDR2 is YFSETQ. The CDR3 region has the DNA TGCGCCAGCAGCCCGAACCAGGACACTGAAGCTTTCTTT. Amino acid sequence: CASSPNQDTEAFF.

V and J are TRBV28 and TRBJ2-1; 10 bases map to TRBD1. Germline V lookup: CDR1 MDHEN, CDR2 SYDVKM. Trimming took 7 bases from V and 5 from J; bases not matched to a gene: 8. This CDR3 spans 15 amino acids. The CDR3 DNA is TGTGCCAGCATCACGGGCGGGACAGGGGACAATGAGCAGTTCTTC. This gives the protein CASITGGTGDNEQFF. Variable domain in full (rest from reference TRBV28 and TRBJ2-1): DVKVTQSSRYLVKRTGEKVFLECVQDMDHENMFWYRQDPGLGLRLIYFSYDVKMKEKGDIPEGYSVSREKKERFSLILESASTNQTSMYLCASITGGTGDNEQFFGPGTRLTVL.

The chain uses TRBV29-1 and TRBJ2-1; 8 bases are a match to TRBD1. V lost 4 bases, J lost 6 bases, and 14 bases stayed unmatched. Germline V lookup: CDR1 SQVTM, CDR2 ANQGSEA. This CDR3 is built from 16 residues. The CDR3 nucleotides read TGCAGCGTTGCAGGGGGCGGAGGGACCGGAGGCAATGAGCAGTTCTTC. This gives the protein CSVAGGGGTGGNEQFF.

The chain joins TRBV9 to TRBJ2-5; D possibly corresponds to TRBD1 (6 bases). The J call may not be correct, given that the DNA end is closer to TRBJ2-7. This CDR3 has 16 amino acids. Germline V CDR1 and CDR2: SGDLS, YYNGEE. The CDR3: CASSETPGVRSYEQYF. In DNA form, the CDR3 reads TGTGCCAGCAGCGAAACCCCAGGGGTTCGTAGCTACGAGCAGTACTTC.

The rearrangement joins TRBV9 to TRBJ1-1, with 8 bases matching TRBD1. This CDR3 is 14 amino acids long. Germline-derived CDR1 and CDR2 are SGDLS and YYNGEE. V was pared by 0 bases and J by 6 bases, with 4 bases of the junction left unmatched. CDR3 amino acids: CASSVVDRGAEAFF. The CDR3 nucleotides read TGTGCCAGCAGCGTAGTAGACAGGGGCGCTGAAGCTTTCTTT.

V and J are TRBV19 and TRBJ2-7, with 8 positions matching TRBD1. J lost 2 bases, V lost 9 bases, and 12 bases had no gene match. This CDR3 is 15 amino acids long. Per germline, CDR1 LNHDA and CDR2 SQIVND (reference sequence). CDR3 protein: CASQGAESGAYEQYF. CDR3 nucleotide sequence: TGTGCCAGCCAGGGGGCCGAGTCGGGGGCCTACGAGCAGTACTTC.

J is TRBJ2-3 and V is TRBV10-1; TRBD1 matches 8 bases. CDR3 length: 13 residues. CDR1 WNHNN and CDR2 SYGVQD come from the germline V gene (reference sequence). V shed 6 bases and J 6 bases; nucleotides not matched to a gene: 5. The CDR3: CASSGQGYDTQYF. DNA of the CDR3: TGCGCCAGCAGCGGACAGGGCTACGATACGCAGTATTTT.

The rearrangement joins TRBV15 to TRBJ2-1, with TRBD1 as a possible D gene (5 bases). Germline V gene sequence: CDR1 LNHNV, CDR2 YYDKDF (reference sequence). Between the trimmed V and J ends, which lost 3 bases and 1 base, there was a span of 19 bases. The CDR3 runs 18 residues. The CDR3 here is CATSRDPQGVGSYNEQFF. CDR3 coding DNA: TGTGCCACCAGCAGGGACCCCCAGGGTGTGGGGTCCTACAATGAGCAGTTCTTC.

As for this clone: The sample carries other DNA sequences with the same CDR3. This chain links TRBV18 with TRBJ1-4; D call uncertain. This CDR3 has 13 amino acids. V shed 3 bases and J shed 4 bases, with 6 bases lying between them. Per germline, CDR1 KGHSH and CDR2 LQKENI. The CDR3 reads CASSPGLNEKLFF. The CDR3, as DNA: TGTGCCAGCTCACCCGGACTTAATGAAAAACTGTTTTTT.